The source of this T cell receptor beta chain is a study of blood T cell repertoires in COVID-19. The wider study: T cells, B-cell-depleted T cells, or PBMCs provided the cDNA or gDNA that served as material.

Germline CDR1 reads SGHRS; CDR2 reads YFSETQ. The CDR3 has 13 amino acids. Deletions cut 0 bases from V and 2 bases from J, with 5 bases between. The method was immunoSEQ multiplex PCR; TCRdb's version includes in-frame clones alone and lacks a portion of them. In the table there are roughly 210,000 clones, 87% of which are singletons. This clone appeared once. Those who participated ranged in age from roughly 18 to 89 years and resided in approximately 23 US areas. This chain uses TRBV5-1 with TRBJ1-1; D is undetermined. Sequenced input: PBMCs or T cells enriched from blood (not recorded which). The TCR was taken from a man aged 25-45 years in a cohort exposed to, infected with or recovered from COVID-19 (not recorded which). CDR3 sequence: CASSLVVNTEAFF. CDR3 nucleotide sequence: TGCGCCAGCAGCTTGGTTGTAAACACTGAAGCTTTCTTT.